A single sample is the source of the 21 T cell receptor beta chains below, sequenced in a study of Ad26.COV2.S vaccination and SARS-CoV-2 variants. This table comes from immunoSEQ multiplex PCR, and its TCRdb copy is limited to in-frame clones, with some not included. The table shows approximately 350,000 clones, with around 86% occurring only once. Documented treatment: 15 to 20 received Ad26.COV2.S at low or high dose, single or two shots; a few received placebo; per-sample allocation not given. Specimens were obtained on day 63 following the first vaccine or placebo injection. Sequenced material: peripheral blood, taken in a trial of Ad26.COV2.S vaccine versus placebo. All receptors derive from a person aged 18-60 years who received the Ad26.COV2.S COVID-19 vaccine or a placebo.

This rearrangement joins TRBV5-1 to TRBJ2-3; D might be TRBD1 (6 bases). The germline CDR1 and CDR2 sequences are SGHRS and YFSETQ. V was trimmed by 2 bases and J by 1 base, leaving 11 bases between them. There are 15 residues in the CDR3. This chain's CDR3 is CASSFPGQRTDTQYF. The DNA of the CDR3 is TGCGCCAGCAGCTTCCCCGGACAGCGCACAGATACGCAGTATTTT.

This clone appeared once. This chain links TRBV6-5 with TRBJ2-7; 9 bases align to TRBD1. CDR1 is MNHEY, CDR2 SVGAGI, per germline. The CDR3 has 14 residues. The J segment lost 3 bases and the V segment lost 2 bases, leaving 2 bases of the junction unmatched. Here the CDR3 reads CASSYRTGDYEQYF. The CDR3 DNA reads TGTGCCAGCAGTTACCGGACAGGGGACTACGAGCAGTACTTC.

The DNA of the CDR3 is TGTGCCAGCAGTTCCCCCGGACTGCTGACCTACGAGCAGTACTTC. This sequence encodes CASSSPGLLTYEQYF. The chain has TRBV6-6 and TRBJ2-7; perhaps TRBD2 as D (5 bases). The CDR3 contains 15 residues. From germline, CDR1 is MNHNY and CDR2 SVGAGI (reference sequence). V was trimmed by 4 bases and J by 2 bases, leaving 15 bases between them.

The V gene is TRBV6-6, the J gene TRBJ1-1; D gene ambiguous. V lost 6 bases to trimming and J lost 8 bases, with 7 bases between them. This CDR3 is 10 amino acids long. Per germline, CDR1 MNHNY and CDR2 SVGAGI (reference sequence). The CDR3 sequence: CASRLGEAFF. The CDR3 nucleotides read TGTGCCAGCAGATTGGGGGAAGCTTTCTTT.

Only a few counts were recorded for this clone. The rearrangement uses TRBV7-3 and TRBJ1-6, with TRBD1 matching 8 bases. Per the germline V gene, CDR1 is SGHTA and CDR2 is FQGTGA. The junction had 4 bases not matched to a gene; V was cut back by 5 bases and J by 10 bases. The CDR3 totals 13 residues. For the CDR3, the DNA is TGTGCCAGCAGCACGACAGGGGACTCACCCCTCCACTTT. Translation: CASSTTGDSPLHF.

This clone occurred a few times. DNA for the CDR3: TGTGCCAGCACCGCCGGACAGGATTTTTACGAGCAGTACTTC. This translates into CASTAGQDFYEQYF. This chain connects TRBV6-5 to TRBJ2-7; TRBD1 matches at 7 bases. V lost 7 bases to trimming and J lost 4 bases; unmatched junction nucleotides: 10. CDR3 size: 14 residues. Germline V CDR1 and CDR2: MNHEY, SVGAGI.

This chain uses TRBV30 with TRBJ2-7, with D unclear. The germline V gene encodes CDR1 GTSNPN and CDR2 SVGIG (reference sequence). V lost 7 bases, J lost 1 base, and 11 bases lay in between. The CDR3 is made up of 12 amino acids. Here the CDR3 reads CALGRISYEQYF. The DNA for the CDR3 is TGTGCCTTAGGACGGATATCCTACGAGCAGTACTTC.

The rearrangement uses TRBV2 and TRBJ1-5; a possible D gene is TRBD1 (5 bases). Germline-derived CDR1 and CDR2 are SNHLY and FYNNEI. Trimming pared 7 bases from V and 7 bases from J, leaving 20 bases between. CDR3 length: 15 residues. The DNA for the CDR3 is TGTGCCAGCACCCAGTGGGGGATTGCTGGACAGCCCCAGCATTTT. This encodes CASTQWGIAGQPQHF.

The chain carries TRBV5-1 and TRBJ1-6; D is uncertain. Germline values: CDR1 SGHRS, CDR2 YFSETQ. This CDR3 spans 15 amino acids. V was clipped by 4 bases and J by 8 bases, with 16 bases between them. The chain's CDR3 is CASSLGPSGDSPLHF. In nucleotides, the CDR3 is TGCGCCAGCAGCCTTGGACCGTCCGGGGATTCACCCCTCCACTTT. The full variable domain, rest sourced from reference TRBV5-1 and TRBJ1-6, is KAGVTQTPRYLIKTRGQQVTLSCSPISGHRSVSWYQQTPGQGLQFLFEYFSETQRNKGNFPGRFSGRQFSNSRSEMNVSTLELGDSALYLCASSLGPSGDSPLHFGNGTRLTVT.

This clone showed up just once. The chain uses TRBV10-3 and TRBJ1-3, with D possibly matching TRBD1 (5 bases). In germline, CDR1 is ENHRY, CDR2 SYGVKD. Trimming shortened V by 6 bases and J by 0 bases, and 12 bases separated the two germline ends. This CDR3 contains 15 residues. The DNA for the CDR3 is TGTGCCATCAGCGGACCGGGGGGCTCTGGAAACACCATATATTTT. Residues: CAISGPGGSGNTIYF.

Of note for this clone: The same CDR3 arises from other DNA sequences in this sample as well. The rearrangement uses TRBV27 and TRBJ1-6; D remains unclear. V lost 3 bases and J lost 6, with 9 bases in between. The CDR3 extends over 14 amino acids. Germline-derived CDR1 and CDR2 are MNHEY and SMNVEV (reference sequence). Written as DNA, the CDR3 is TGTGCCAGCAGTTTTCGGGGAGGTAATTCACCCCTCCACTTT. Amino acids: CASSFRGGNSPLHF.

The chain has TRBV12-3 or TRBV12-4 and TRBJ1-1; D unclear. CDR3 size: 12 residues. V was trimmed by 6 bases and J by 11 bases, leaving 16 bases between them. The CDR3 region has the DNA TGTGCCAGCAGCATCGGGCCCATGTGGGCTTTCTTT. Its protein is CASSIGPMWAFF.

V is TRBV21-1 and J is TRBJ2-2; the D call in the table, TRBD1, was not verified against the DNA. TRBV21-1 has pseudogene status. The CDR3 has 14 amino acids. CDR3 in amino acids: CASSLRGSTGELFF. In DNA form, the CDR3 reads TGTGCCAGCAGCCTCAGGGGAAGCACCGGGGAGCTGTTTTTT.

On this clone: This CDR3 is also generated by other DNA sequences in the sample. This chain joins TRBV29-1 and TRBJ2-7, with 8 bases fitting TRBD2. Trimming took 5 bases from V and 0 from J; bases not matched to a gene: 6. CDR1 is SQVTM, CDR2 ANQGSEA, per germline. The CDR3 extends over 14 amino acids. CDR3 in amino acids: CSVRGGASSYEQYF. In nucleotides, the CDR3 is TGCAGCGTTCGGGGGGGGGCCAGCTCCTACGAGCAGTACTTC.

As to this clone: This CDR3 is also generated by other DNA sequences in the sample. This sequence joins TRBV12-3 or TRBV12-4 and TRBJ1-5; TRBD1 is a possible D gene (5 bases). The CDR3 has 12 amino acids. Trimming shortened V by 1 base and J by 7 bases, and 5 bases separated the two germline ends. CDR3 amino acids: CASSLGGQPQHF. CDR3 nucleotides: TGTGCCAGCAGTTTAGGGGGGCAGCCCCAGCATTTT.

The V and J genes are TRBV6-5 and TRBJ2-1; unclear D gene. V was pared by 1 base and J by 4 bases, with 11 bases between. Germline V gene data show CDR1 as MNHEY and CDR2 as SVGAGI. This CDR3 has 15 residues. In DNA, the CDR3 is TGTGCCAGCAGTTACTACAGCGACCGGTACAATGAGCAGTTCTTC. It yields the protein CASSYYSDRYNEQFF.

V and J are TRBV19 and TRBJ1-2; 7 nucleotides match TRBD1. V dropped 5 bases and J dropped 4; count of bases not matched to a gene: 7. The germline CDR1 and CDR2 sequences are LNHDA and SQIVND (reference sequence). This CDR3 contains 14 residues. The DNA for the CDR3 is TGTGCCAGTAGTTCTGACAGGGATGGCTATGGCTACACCTTC. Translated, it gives CASSSDRDGYGYTF.

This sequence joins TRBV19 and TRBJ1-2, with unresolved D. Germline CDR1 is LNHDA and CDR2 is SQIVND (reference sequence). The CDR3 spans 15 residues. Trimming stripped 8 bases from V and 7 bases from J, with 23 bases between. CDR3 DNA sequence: TGTGCCAGTGGGAGGACGGAATTCGCGCCTAGTGGCTACACCTTC. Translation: CASGRTEFAPSGYTF.

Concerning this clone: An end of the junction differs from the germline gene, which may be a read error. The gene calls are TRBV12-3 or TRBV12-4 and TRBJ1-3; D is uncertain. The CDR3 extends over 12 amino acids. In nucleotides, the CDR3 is TGTGCCGGAGGGCCCTTAGGAACCACCATATATTTT. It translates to CAGGPLGTTIYF.

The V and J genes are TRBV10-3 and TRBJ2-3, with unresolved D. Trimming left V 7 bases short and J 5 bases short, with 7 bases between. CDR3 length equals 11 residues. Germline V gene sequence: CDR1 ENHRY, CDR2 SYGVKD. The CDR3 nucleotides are TGTGCCATCAACAAGGGAGATACGCAGTATTTT. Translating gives CAINKGDTQYF.

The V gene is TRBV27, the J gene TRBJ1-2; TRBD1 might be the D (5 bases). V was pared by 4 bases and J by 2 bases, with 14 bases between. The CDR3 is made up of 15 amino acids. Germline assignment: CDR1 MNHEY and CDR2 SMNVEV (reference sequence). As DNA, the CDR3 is TGTGCCAGCAGTTGGGGACGTGGCGGCAACTATGGCTACACCTTC. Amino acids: CASSWGRGGNYGYTF.